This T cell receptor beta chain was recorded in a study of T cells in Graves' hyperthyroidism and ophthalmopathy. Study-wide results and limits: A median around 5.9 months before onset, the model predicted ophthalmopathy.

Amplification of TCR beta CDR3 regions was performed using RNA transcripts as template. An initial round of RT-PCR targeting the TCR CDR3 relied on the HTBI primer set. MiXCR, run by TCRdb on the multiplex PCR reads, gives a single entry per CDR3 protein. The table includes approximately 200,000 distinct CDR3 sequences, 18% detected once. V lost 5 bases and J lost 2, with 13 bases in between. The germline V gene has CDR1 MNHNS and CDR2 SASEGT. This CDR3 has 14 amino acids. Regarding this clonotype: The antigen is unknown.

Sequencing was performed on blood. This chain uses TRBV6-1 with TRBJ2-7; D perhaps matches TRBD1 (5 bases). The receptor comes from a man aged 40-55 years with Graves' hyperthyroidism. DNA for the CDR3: TGTGCCAGCAGTAAACAGGACCGTACCTACGAGCAGTACTTC. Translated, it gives CASSKQDRTYEQYF.